These 20 T cell receptor beta chains were sequenced from one sample in a study of T cells and Merkel cell carcinoma outcomes. The repertoire was sequenced with immunoSEQ multiplex PCR; TCRdb's copy has only in-frame clones and lacks some. The repertoire holds fewer than 20,000 clones, with roughly 79% as singletons. Sequenced: tumor tissue from Merkel cell carcinoma. These receptors were obtained from a human donor with Merkel cell carcinoma.

The chain couples TRBV18 to TRBJ1-2; 7 bases match TRBD1. Germline CDR1 is KGHSH and CDR2 is LQKENI. This CDR3 is 12 amino acids long. The V and J ends lost 4 bases and 7 bases, in that order; junction bases with no gene match: 3. The CDR3: CASSQGGGGYTF. In DNA, the CDR3 is TGTGCCAGCTCACAAGGGGGCGGTGGCTACACCTTC.

Comment on this clone: The identical CDR3 is also encoded by other nucleotide sequences in the sample. The J gene is TRBJ1-2, the V gene TRBV28; D not resolved. Germline V gives CDR1 MDHEN, CDR2 SYDVKM. Trimming took 4 bases from V and 2 from J, leaving 8 bases between them. CDR3 length: 13 amino acids. Here the CDR3 reads CASSSGQNYGYTF. CDR3 nucleotides: TGTGCCAGCAGTTCCGGGCAGAACTATGGCTACACCTTC.

This chain links TRBV9 with TRBJ2-7, with D unclear. V was pared by 3 bases and J by 0 bases, with 13 bases between. The CDR3 has 15 residues. Germline V gene data show CDR1 as SGDLS and CDR2 as YYNGEE. In DNA, the CDR3 is TGTGCCAGCAGCGAAACGGACGCCATCTCCTACGAGCAGTACTTC. Amino acid sequence: CASSETDAISYEQYF.

The V and J genes are TRBV5-4 and TRBJ2-4; tentative D call: TRBD1 (6 bases). The CDR3 contains 15 residues. CDR1 SGHNT and CDR2 YYREEE come from the germline V gene (reference sequence). Trimming shortened V by 4 bases and J by 7 bases, and 18 bases separated the two germline ends. Here the CDR3 reads CASSREGEANNIQYF. The DNA of the CDR3 is TGTGCCAGCAGCCGCGAGGGGGAAGCAAATAACATTCAGTACTTC.

This chain uses TRBV30 with TRBJ1-3; D is possibly TRBD1 (5 bases). Per the germline V gene, CDR1 is GTSNPN and CDR2 is SVGIG (reference sequence). V lost 5 bases, J lost 6 bases, and 23 bases lay in between. The CDR3 runs 16 residues. CDR3 bases: TGTGCCTGGGCGGGAAGAAGAGGGAGCAGGGAAAACACCATATATTTT. As protein: CAWAGRRGSRENTIYF.

V usage is TRBV27 and J usage is TRBJ1-2; 10 nucleotides agree with TRBD1. CDR3 size: 15 residues. V dropped 6 bases and J dropped 2; count of bases not matched to a gene: 6. In germline, CDR1 is MNHEY, CDR2 SMNVEV (reference sequence). CDR3 coding DNA: TGTGCCAGCAGAAACCGGGACAGGGGAAACTATGGCTACACCTTC. It codes for CASRNRDRGNYGYTF.

The V call is TRBV27, the J call TRBJ1-4; no clear D. Between the trimmed V and J ends, which lost 4 bases and 7 bases, there was a span of 10 bases. The V gene's germline CDR1 is MNHEY and CDR2 SMNVEV (reference sequence). This CDR3 spans 13 amino acids. The CDR3 nucleotides read TGTGCCAGCAGTTCCTCACATGGTGAAAAACTGTTTTTT. Translating gives CASSSSHGEKLFF.

V usage is TRBV18 and J usage is TRBJ2-5, with no clear D. Germline assignment: CDR1 KGHSH and CDR2 LQKENI. Trimming removed 2 bases at V and 1 base at J, with 14 bases between. The CDR3 length is 16 residues. CDR3 nucleotides: TGTGCCAGCTCACCATCCAAGGCAGCCTCCCAAGAGACCCAGTACTTC. Translating it yields CASSPSKAASQETQYF.

This clone occurred a few times. The V gene is TRBV28, the J gene TRBJ2-1, with D maybe TRBD2 (6 bases). In germline, CDR1 is MDHEN, CDR2 SYDVKM. The CDR3 has 12 amino acids. Deletions cut 6 bases from V and 8 bases from J, with 11 bases between. The CDR3 sequence: CASRGLGDEQFF. CDR3 nucleotides: TGTGCCAGCAGGGGACTCGGGGATGAGCAGTTCTTC.

J is TRBJ2-3 and V is TRBV30; D might be TRBD2 (6 bases). V shed 3 bases and J shed 1 base, with 11 bases lying between them. There are 14 residues in the CDR3. The germline V gene has CDR1 GTSNPN and CDR2 SVGIG (reference sequence). This CDR3 is CAWSWGGGTDTQYF. CDR3 DNA: TGTGCCTGGAGCTGGGGCGGGGGCACAGATACGCAGTATTTT.

This chain connects TRBV6-1 to TRBJ1-4; D not certain. Germline CDR1 is MNHNS and CDR2 is SASEGT. The V end lost 6 bases, the J end lost 0 bases, and 8 bases lay between the germline ends. CDR3 length: 14 residues. The CDR3 nucleotides read TGTGCCAGCAGGTCAGCTGCAACTAATGAAAAACTGTTTTTT. Amino acids: CASRSAATNEKLFF.

The chain links TRBV29-1 to TRBJ1-1, with 9 bases matching TRBD1. CDR3 length: 15 residues. Germline CDR1 and CDR2: SQVTM and ANQGSEA. Unmatched junction bases numbered 11, after V lost 6 bases and J lost 3 bases. CDR3 in DNA: TGCAGCGTAGAAACTCCGGGACAGGGTCACACTGAAGCTTTCTTT. Translation gives CSVETPGQGHTEAFF. Combining the CDR3 with reference TRBV29-1 and TRBJ1-1 gives the whole variable domain SAVISQKPSRDICQRGTSLTIQCQVDSQVTMMFWYRQQPGQSLTLIATANQGSEATYESGFVIDKFPISRPNLTFSTLTVSNMSPEDSSIYLCSVETPGQGHTEAFFGQGTRLTVV.

A note on this clone: This specimen includes other DNA sequences encoding the same CDR3. This chain joins TRBV28 and TRBJ1-2, with 7 positions matching TRBD1. The germline V gene encodes CDR1 MDHEN and CDR2 SYDVKM. V shed 4 bases and J 2 bases; nucleotides not matched to a gene: 1. The CDR3 has 13 amino acids. Written as DNA, the CDR3 is TGTGCCAGCAGTTCGGGACAGAACTATGGCTACACCTTC. This encodes CASSSGQNYGYTF.

The chain is built from TRBV5-6 and TRBJ1-2; D ambiguous. The CDR3 is 12 residues long. Trimming stripped 1 base from V and 7 bases from J, with 8 bases between. Germline lookup yields CDR1 SGHDT and CDR2 YYEEEE. DNA for the CDR3: TGTGCCAGCAGCTTGTGGTCAACTGGCTACACCTTC. Protein sequence: CASSLWSTGYTF. Using reference TRBV5-6 and TRBJ1-2 for the parts outside the CDR3, the full variable domain is DAGVTQSPTHLIKTRGQQVTLRCSPKSGHDTVSWYQQALGQGPQFIFQYYEEEERQRGNFPDRFSGHQFPNYSSELNVNALLLGDSALYLCASSLWSTGYTFGSGTRLTVV.

The chain recombines TRBV18 with TRBJ1-5; possibly TRBD1 for D (6 bases). The CDR3 has 15 residues. Trimming stripped 3 bases from V and 1 base from J, with 10 bases between. Per the germline V gene, CDR1 is KGHSH and CDR2 is LQKENI. CDR3 in amino acids: CASSPQTGSNQPQHF. The CDR3 DNA is TGTGCCAGCTCACCCCAAACAGGGAGCAATCAGCCCCAGCATTTT.

The chain joins TRBV9 to TRBJ2-7, with 7 bases that match TRBD1. Losses at the gene ends were 4 bases for V and 6 bases for J; bases not matched to a gene: 10. CDR3 length: 14 residues. Germline CDR1 SGDLS, CDR2 YYNGEE. The DNA of the CDR3 is TGTGCCAGCAGCATAACACAGGGGTGGGGCGAGCAGTACTTC. Its translation is CASSITQGWGEQYF.

The genes are TRBV9 and TRBJ2-2; weak D call: TRBD2 (6 bases). CDR1 is SGDLS, CDR2 YYNGEE, per germline. Between the trimmed V and J ends, which lost 4 bases and 2 bases, there was a span of 12 bases. The CDR3 runs to 15 residues. CDR3 bases: TGTGCCAGCAGCCCCCGGGACTCCAACACCGGGGAGCTGTTTTTT. Protein product: CASSPRDSNTGELFF.

This clone is a singleton in its sample. V is TRBV28 and J is TRBJ1-6; D remains unclear. CDR3 length equals 13 residues. Germline-derived CDR1 and CDR2 are MDHEN and SYDVKM. Trimming removed 10 bases at V and 0 bases at J, with 7 bases between. This CDR3 reads CATLSSYNSPLHF. DNA of the CDR3: TGTGCCACGTTGAGCTCCTATAATTCACCCCTCCACTTT.

The chain uses TRBV19 and TRBJ2-3; 10 bases fit TRBD1. The V gene end was trimmed by 0 bases and the J gene end by 4 bases; junction bases not matched to a gene: 4. The germline gives CDR1 LNHDA, CDR2 SQIVND (reference sequence). The CDR3 spans 16 residues. CDR3 amino acids: CASSIDLGTGADTQYF. The DNA for the CDR3 is TGTGCCAGTAGTATAGATCTTGGGACAGGGGCAGATACGCAGTATTTT. The full variable domain, rest sourced from reference TRBV19 and TRBJ2-3, is DGGITQSPKYLFRKEGQNVTLSCEQNLNHDAMYWYRQDPGQGLRLIYYSQIVNDFQKGDIAEGYSVSREKKESFPLTVTSAQKNPTAFYLCASSIDLGTGADTQYFGPGTRLTVL.

This clone came up a few times. The rearrangement joins TRBV10-3 to TRBJ2-7; the match to TRBD1 covers 7 bases. After removal of 5 bases from V and 1 base from J, the junction contained 8 bases not matched to a gene. CDR1 and CDR2 from the germline V gene are ENHRY and SYGVKD. The CDR3 runs 15 residues. CDR3 in amino acids: CAISSPDRESYEQYF. The CDR3 DNA follows: TGTGCCATCAGTTCCCCCGACAGGGAGTCCTACGAGCAGTACTTC.